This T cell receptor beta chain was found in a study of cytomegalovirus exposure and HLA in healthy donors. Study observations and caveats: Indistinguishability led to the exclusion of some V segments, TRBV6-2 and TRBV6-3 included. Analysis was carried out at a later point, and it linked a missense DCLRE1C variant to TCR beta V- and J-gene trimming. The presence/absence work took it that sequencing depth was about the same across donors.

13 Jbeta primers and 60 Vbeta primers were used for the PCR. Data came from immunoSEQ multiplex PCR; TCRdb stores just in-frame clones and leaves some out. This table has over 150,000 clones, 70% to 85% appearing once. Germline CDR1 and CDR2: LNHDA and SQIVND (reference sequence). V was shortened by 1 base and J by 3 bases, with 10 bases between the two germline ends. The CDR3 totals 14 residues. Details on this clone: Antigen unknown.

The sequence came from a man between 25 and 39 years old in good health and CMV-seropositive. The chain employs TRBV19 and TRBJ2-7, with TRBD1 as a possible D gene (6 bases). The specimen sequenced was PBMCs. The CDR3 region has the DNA TGTGCCAGTAGTATAGCTGGGGGACACTACGAGCAGTACTTC. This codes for CASSIAGGHYEQYF.